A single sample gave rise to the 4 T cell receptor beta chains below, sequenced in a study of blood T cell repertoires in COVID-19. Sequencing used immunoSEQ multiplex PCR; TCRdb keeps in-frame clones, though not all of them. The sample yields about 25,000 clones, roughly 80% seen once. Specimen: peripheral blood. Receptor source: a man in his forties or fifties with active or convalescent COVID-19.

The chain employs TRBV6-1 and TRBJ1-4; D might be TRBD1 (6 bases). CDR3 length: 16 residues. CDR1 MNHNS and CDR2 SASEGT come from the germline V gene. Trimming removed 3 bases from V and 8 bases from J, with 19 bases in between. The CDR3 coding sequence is TGTGCCAGCAGTGACCTGGTACAGGGATTTCGAGAAAAACTGTTTTTT. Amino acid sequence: CASSDLVQGFREKLFF.

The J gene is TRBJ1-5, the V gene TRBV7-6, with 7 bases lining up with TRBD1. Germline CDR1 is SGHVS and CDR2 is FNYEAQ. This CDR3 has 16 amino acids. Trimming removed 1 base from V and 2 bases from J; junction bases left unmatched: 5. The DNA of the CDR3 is TGTGCCAGCAGCTTAGGACAGGGACTGGGCAATCAGCCCCAGCATTTT. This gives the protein CASSLGQGLGNQPQHF.

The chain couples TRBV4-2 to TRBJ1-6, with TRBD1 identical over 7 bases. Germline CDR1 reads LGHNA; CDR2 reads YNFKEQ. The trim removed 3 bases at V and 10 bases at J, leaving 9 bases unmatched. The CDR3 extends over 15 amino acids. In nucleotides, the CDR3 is TGTGCCAGCAGCCAGGACCGACAGGGAGAGTCACCCCTCCACTTT. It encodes CASSQDRQGESPLHF.

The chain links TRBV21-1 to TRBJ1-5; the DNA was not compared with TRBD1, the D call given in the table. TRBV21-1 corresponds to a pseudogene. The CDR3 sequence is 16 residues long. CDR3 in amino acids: CASSKDFGQWDQPQHF. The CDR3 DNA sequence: TGTGCCAGCAGCAAAGACTTTGGACAGTGGGATCAGCCCCAGCATTTT.